The rows below give T cell receptor beta chains drawn from one sample of a study of control samples from healthy donors and cancer patients. TCRdb's copy holds only in-frame clones and misses some; the assay was immunoSEQ multiplex PCR. The profile covers around 140,000 clones, with 89% appearing a single time and 6% to 9.5% taken by the ten largest. The sample comprised PBMCs. The receptors originated from a man between 50 and 59 years old with head and neck cancer. CDR3s include the opening cysteine and the closing phenylalanine or tryptophan. D genes are given only for firm matches. The size of a clone is reported for some rows only, either as once, few or many, or as a class for expanded clones.

j_call d_call v_call clone_size cdr3_nt cdr3_aa
TRBJ2-7 . TRBV7-8 . TGTGCCAGCAGGGACTGGGGCTCCTACGAGCAGTACTTC CASRDWGSYEQYF
TRBJ2-5 . TRBV5-4 . TGTGCCAGCAGCTTGGTATTCGCGGGTACGGAGACCCAGTACTTC CASSLVFAGTETQYF
TRBJ2-6 . TRBV20-1 . TGCAGTGCTAGTGTAGACGGGGCCGGGGCCAACGTCCTGACTTTC CSASVDGAGANVLTF
TRBJ2-1 TRBD1 TRBV28 . TGTGCCAGCAGAGCGGCAGGGGGTTTCCAGGGCAATGAGCAGTTCTTC CASRAAGGFQGNEQFF
TRBJ1-2 . TRBV3-1/TRBV3-2 . TGTGCCAGCAGCCAAGATATAGGGAAATATGGCTACACCTTC CASSQDIGKYGYTF
TRBJ2-3 . TRBV27 once TGTGCCAGCAGTTTAGTAGGGGTCAGCCCCACAGATACGCAGTATTTT CASSLVGVSPTDTQYF
TRBJ2-5 . TRBV13 . TGTGCCAGCAGCCCGTTCTTGGGGTCAGAGACCCAGTACTTC CASSPFLGSETQYF
TRBJ2-1 . TRBV5-6 . TGTGCCAGCAGCTTGGCCAGGGTTGAGCAGTTCTTC CASSLARVEQFF
TRBJ2-1 TRBD2 TRBV29-1 . TGCAGCGTTGCGGGACTAGCGGGACACAATGAGCAGTTCTTC CSVAGLAGHNEQFF
TRBJ2-5 . TRBV6-5 once TGTGCCAGCAGTCAACAGGAGTACCAAGAGACCCAGTACTTC CASSQQEYQETQYF
TRBJ1-3 TRBD1 TRBV3-1/TRBV3-2 . TGTGCCAGCAGCCAAGAACAGGGGATAGGAAACACCATATATTTT CASSQEQGIGNTIYF
TRBJ1-2 . TRBV29-1 . TGCAGCGTTGAATCGGGCAGGGAAGCAAACTATGGCTACACCTTC CSVESGREANYGYTF
TRBJ2-7 . TRBV5-4 . TGTGCCAGCAGCTCCGGACTAAAAACTTACGAGCAGTACTTC CASSSGLKTYEQYF
TRBJ2-6 TRBD1 TRBV5-1 . TGCGCCAGCAGCCCCGCCCCGGGGACAGCACTCTCTGGGGCCAACGTCCTGACTTTC CASSPAPGTALSGANVLTF
TRBJ1-1 TRBD1 TRBV29-1 . TGCAGCGCCGGGTTCAGGGGGCGGGTGAACACTGAAGCTTTCTTT CSAGFRGRVNTEAFF
TRBJ1-2 . TRBV7-9 . TGTGCCAGCAGCTTAGCGTGGGACAACTATGGCTACACCTTC CASSLAWDNYGYTF
TRBJ2-7 . TRBV6-5 once TGTGCCAGCAACCGAGGTGTAGGCTCCTACGAGCAGTACTTC CASNRGVGSYEQYF
TRBJ1-1 . TRBV20-1 . TGCAGTGCTAGTCGCGGGGAAAAGGCCGAAGCTTTCTTT CSASRGEKAEAFF
TRBJ1-1 . TRBV6-5 . TGTGCCAGCACTCCCATGTCGGGAACTGAAGCTTTCTTT CASTPMSGTEAFF
TRBJ2-1 TRBD1 TRBV9 . TGTGCCAGCAGCGCACAGGGGGCTGTTATCAATGAGCAGTTCTTC CASSAQGAVINEQFF
TRBJ1-1 . TRBV7-8 . TGTGCCAGCAGCTTAGCGCAGATGGGATCGGCTAACACTGAAGCTTTCTTT CASSLAQMGSANTEAFF
TRBJ2-1 TRBD2 TRBV11-2 . TGTGCCAGCCCCTACAGGCCTAGCGGTTACAATGAGCAGTTCTTC CASPYRPSGYNEQFF
TRBJ2-7 TRBD1 TRBV6-5 . TGTGCCAGCAGCCCCGGGACAGGGAGGTACGAGCAGTACTTC CASSPGTGRYEQYF
TRBJ1-6 . TRBV6-5 once TGTGCCAGCAGAGAGCTATATAATTCACCCCTCCACTTT CASRELYNSPLHF